Given below is one T cell receptor beta chain in context. This record belongs to a study of cytomegalovirus exposure and HLA in healthy donors. PCR employed 60 Vbeta and 13 Jbeta primers. The table came from immunoSEQ multiplex PCR; TCRdb's copy has only in-frame clones and leaves some out. The repertoire holds 90,000 to 150,000 clones, with roughly three fifths as singletons. The CDR3 extends over 13 amino acids. V lost 6 bases to trimming and J lost 9 bases; unmatched junction nucleotides: 5. Germline V gene lookup returns CDR1 SNHLY and CDR2 FYNNEI. The origin of this receptor is a man aged 40-50 years in good health and CMV-seropositive. This chain joins TRBV2 and TRBJ1-6; 7 bases align to TRBD1. Sequenced: PBMCs. For the CDR3, the DNA is TGTGCCAGCAGGGCAGGGGGAGGTTCACCCCTCCACTTT. The encoded protein is CASRAGGGSPLHF.